Listed here are 21 T cell receptor beta chains from one sample, sequenced in a study of blood T cell repertoires in COVID-19. Produced via immunoSEQ multiplex PCR; TCRdb's table is partial and in-frame only. The sample yields tens of thousands of clones, around 85% seen once. Sequenced input: peripheral blood. Receptor source: a human donor in a cohort sampled during active COVID-19.

The chain employs TRBV5-4 and TRBJ2-7, with a possible D match to TRBD2 (5 bases). The CDR3 is 14 residues long. Trimming took 4 bases from V and 5 from J, leaving 16 bases between them. Germline loops: CDR1 SGHNT, CDR2 YYREEE (reference sequence). Here the CDR3 DNA reads TGTGCCAGCAGCCCCCGGGATGGGCGTAACGAGCAGTACTTC. This translates into CASSPRDGRNEQYF.

The rearrangement links TRBV2 to TRBJ2-5; 7 bases agree with TRBD1. V shed 6 bases and J 1 base; nucleotides not matched to a gene: 5. Germline values: CDR1 SNHLY, CDR2 FYNNEI. The CDR3 contains 14 residues. DNA for the CDR3: TGTGCCAGCAGCGGTCGGGACAGCCAAGAGACCCAGTACTTC. Amino acids: CASSGRDSQETQYF.

The gene calls are TRBV19 and TRBJ1-6, with 10 bases aligning to TRBD1. The V gene end was trimmed by 8 bases and the J gene end by 8 bases; junction bases not matched to a gene: 3. The germline CDR1 and CDR2 sequences are LNHDA and SQIVND (reference sequence). The CDR3 totals 13 residues. For the CDR3, the DNA is TGTGCCAGTTCGACAGGGGGCTATTCACCCCTCCACTTT. This sequence encodes CASSTGGYSPLHF.

The chain carries TRBV30 and TRBJ2-3; weak D call: TRBD2 (7 bases). There are 12 residues in the CDR3. Germline V gene data show CDR1 as GTSNPN and CDR2 as SVGIG (reference sequence). Deletions cut 1 base from V and 6 bases from J, with 8 bases between. This CDR3 reads CAWSEGGDTQYF. The CDR3 DNA reads TGTGCCTGGAGTGAGGGGGGGGATACGCAGTATTTT.

This chain connects TRBV11-2 to TRBJ2-2, with TRBD1 identical over 9 bases. CDR3 size: 17 residues. V was pared by 5 bases and J by 3 bases, with 10 bases of the junction left unmatched. Germline assignment: CDR1 SGHAT and CDR2 FQNNGV. CDR3 nucleotides: TGTGCCAGCAGCCCGGGACAGGGAAAAGGTGACACCGGGGAGCTGTTTTTT. It is translated as CASSPGQGKGDTGELFF.

The chain joins TRBV6-5 to TRBJ1-1; D possibly corresponds to TRBD1 (6 bases). This CDR3 is built from 13 residues. Germline loops: CDR1 MNHEY, CDR2 SVGAGI. Trimming shortened V by 7 bases and J by 4 bases, and 13 bases separated the two germline ends. The CDR3 coding sequence is TGTGCCAGCACAGGGGCCCCGGGCACTGAAGCTTTCTTT. Residues: CASTGAPGTEAFF.

The chain joins TRBV7-2 to TRBJ2-3; TRBD2 matches 9 bases. This CDR3 region has 15 residues. Germline loops: CDR1 SGHTA, CDR2 FQGNSA. Unmatched junction bases numbered 3, after V lost 2 bases and J lost 3 bases. The CDR3 coding sequence is TGTGCCAGCAGCTTAATTAGCGGGAGAACAGATACGCAGTATTTT. Its protein product is CASSLISGRTDTQYF.

The sample holds one count of this clone. The chain links TRBV5-1 to TRBJ1-5; no firm D call. The V gene's germline CDR1 is SGHRS and CDR2 YFSETQ. CDR3 length equals 13 residues. Trimming took 0 bases from V and 5 from J, leaving 6 bases between them. In DNA form, the CDR3 reads TGCGCCAGCAGCTTGGGACAAGATCAGCCCCAGCATTTT. The encoded protein is CASSLGQDQPQHF.

The CDR3 nucleotides are TGCGCCAGCAGCCACGACAGGGGGCAGGGGGAGCTGTTTTTT. Translation: CASSHDRGQGELFF. J is TRBJ2-2 and V is TRBV5-1; 10 bases align to TRBD1. The CDR3 totals 14 residues. J was trimmed by 8 bases and V by 4 bases; bases with no gene match: 5. Germline assignment: CDR1 SGHRS and CDR2 YFSETQ.

This chain joins TRBV5-5 and TRBJ1-2; 11 bases align to TRBD1. CDR3 length: 15 amino acids. The trim removed 4 bases at V and 10 bases at J, leaving 12 bases unmatched. Germline assignment: CDR1 SGHKS and CDR2 YYEKEE (reference sequence). Here the CDR3 reads CASSHGQGADWDYTF. The CDR3 bases are TGTGCCAGCAGCCACGGACAGGGGGCTGATTGGGACTACACCTTC.

This chain links TRBV9 with TRBJ1-5, with D uncertain. The CDR3 has 16 residues. V lost 2 bases and J lost 4, with 16 bases in between. CDR1 and CDR2 from the germline V gene are SGDLS and YYNGEE. CDR3 sequence: CASSVPWARWNQPQHF. In DNA form, the CDR3 reads TGTGCCAGCAGCGTCCCTTGGGCCAGATGGAATCAGCCCCAGCATTTT.

This clone was counted a single time. The chain employs TRBV30 and TRBJ1-5; TRBD1 aligns across 7 bases. Germline trimming cut 1 base from V and 1 base from J; bases unmatched to any gene: 1. Germline V lookup: CDR1 GTSNPN, CDR2 SVGIG (reference sequence). This CDR3 has 14 residues. The CDR3 region has the DNA TGTGCCTGGAGTGGACAGGGAAGCAATCAGCCCCAGCATTTT. Encoded protein: CAWSGQGSNQPQHF. Together with reference TRBV30 and TRBJ1-5, the CDR3 gives the full variable domain: SQTIHQWPATLVQPVGSPLSLECTVEGTSNPNLYWYRQAAGRGLQLLFYSVGIGQISSEVPQNLSASRPQDRQFILSSKKLLLSDSGFYLCAWSGQGSNQPQHFGDGTRLSIL.

The V and J genes are TRBV2 and TRBJ2-7; D is perhaps TRBD1 (7 bases). The CDR3 runs to 13 residues. Germline V gene lookup returns CDR1 SNHLY and CDR2 FYNNEI. The ends were cut back, 7 bases at V and 3 bases at J, with 13 bases in the middle. CDR3 residues: CASNRQGLYEQYF. The CDR3 bases are TGTGCCAGCAACCGACAGGGACTCTACGAGCAGTACTTC.

The chain uses TRBV24-1 and TRBJ1-5; 7 bases fit TRBD1. Per germline, CDR1 KGHDR and CDR2 SFDVKD. This CDR3 spans 14 amino acids. J gave up 2 bases and V 8 bases, and 5 bases lay outside the gene matches. CDR3 in amino acids: CATIPGQCNQPQHF. The CDR3 DNA follows: TGTGCCACCATTCCGGGACAGTGCAATCAGCCCCAGCATTTT.

V and J are TRBV5-1 and TRBJ2-5; TRBD1 matches 10 bases. The CDR3 sequence is 14 residues long. The V gene end was trimmed by 2 bases and the J gene end by 4 bases; junction bases not matched to a gene: 2. In germline, CDR1 is SGHRS, CDR2 YFSETQ. The CDR3 protein is CASSLGQGGETQYF. Written as DNA, the CDR3 is TGCGCCAGCAGCTTAGGACAGGGGGGAGAGACCCAGTACTTC.

This clone was observed a handful of times. The chain combines TRBV30 with TRBJ1-1; 9 bases fit TRBD1. J lost 4 bases, V lost 2 bases, and 5 bases had no gene match. The CDR3 is 14 residues long. Germline V gives CDR1 GTSNPN, CDR2 SVGIG (reference sequence). The CDR3 DNA sequence: TGTGCCTGGAGTCCGGGGACAGGGAGCACTGAAGCTTTCTTT. Translating gives CAWSPGTGSTEAFF.

The chain recombines TRBV7-2 with TRBJ1-1, with 7 bases identical to TRBD1. V lost 5 bases, J lost 6 bases, and 12 bases stayed unmatched. Germline CDR1 reads SGHTA; CDR2 reads FQGNSA. The CDR3 extends over 15 amino acids. This CDR3 is CASSEQGPSGPEAFF. The CDR3, as DNA: TGTGCCAGCAGCGAACAGGGGCCCTCAGGCCCTGAAGCTTTCTTT.

The CDR3 sequence is CATSDSNYNSPLHF. In DNA form, the CDR3 reads TGTGCCACCAGTGATTCTAACTATAATTCACCCCTCCACTTT. The genes are TRBV24-1 and TRBJ1-6, with D hard to call. Trimming removed 2 bases at V and 3 bases at J, with 4 bases between. The CDR3 is made up of 14 amino acids. Germline lookup yields CDR1 KGHDR and CDR2 SFDVKD.

The chain recombines TRBV5-4 with TRBJ1-1; D uncertain. Deletions cut 2 bases from V and 2 bases from J, with 13 bases between. The CDR3 length is 15 residues. Germline assignment: CDR1 SGHNT and CDR2 YYREEE (reference sequence). DNA for the CDR3: TGTGCCAGCAGCTTTCAGAGCTCGGGTAACACTGAAGCTTTCTTT. Encoded protein: CASSFQSSGNTEAFF. The full variable domain, with the rest looked up from reference TRBV5-4 and TRBJ1-1, is ETGVTQSPTHLIKTRGQQVTLRCSSQSGHNTVSWYQQALGQGPQFIFQYYREEENGRGNFPPRFSGLQFPNYSSELNVNALELDDSALYLCASSFQSSGNTEAFFGQGTRLTVV.

This sequence joins TRBV19 and TRBJ1-1; 12 bases line up with TRBD1. Trimming removed 8 bases from V and 6 bases from J; junction bases left unmatched: 10. The CDR3 has 15 amino acids. Germline CDR1 LNHDA, CDR2 SQIVND (reference sequence). This CDR3 is CASSRDRGLKAEAFF. The CDR3 DNA reads TGTGCCAGTTCCAGGGACAGGGGGCTTAAGGCTGAAGCTTTCTTT.

The chain combines TRBV15 with TRBJ2-7; 9 bases are a match to TRBD1. Trimming cost V 5 bases and J 5 bases; bases outside gene matches: 10. CDR1 and CDR2 from the germline V gene are LNHNV and YYDKDF (reference sequence). This CDR3 is 15 amino acids long. The CDR3 bases are TGTGCCACCAGCGGCCGGGACAGGGTAATCAACGAGCAGTACTTC. Protein sequence: CATSGRDRVINEQYF.